This T cell receptor (beta chain) is drawn from a study of cytomegalovirus exposure and HLA in healthy donors. Study observations and caveats: Analysis performed later found more than 15,000 TCR beta sequences associated with HLA alleles at 0.05 false discovery rate.

This CDR3 has 15 residues. J lost 3 bases, V lost 4 bases, and 9 bases had no gene match. CDR1 and CDR2 from the germline V gene are KGHSH and LQKENI. Concerning this clone itself: Its antigen is not identified.

The PCR was carried out with 60 Vbeta primers and 13 Jbeta primers. Data came from immunoSEQ multiplex PCR; TCRdb stores just in-frame clones and leaves some out. The sample contains more than 150,000 clones, about 81% of which appear only once. The V call is TRBV18, the J call TRBJ2-7, with 7 bases aligning to TRBD2. The clonotype was recovered from a young woman in good health and CMV-seronegative. Sequenced input: PBMCs. The DNA for the CDR3 is TGTGCCAGCTCACAAACCGCCTCGGGGGGCTACGAGCAGTACTTC. Translation gives CASSQTASGGYEQYF.